These 14 T cell receptor beta chains came from one sample sequenced in a study of blood T cell repertoires in COVID-19. Profiling relied on immunoSEQ multiplex PCR, and the TCRdb table lists in-frame clones only, not all of them. Of about 200,000 clones listed, 89% are singletons. Source material: peripheral blood. Receptor source: a man between 60 and 75 years old who had recovered from COVID-19.

V and J are TRBV4-2 and TRBJ1-1, with D perhaps TRBD1 (5 bases). Germline assignment: CDR1 LGHNA and CDR2 YNFKEQ. Trimming took off 4 bases at V and 1 base at J, with 13 bases between the two ends. This CDR3 contains 15 residues. CDR3 amino acids: CASSRGLGPNTEAFF. In DNA form, the CDR3 reads TGTGCCAGCAGCCGGGGCCTCGGGCCGAACACTGAAGCTTTCTTT.

In its sample, this clone was seen once. The chain employs TRBV3-1 (or the pseudogene TRBV3-2) and TRBJ2-5, with 11 bases lining up with TRBD2. Trimming took 3 bases from V and 7 from J; bases not matched to a gene: 4. This CDR3 has 14 amino acids. CDR1 and CDR2 (germline): LGHDT, YNNKEL (reference sequence). CDR3 nucleotides: TGTGCCAGCAGCCAGCTAGCGGGGGGCGGGACCCAGTACTTC. This translates into CASSQLAGGGTQYF.

J is TRBJ1-3 and V is TRBV7-9, with unresolved D. CDR3 length equals 14 residues. CDR1 is SEHNR, CDR2 FQNEAQ, per germline (reference sequence). The CDR3 loop is CAMDGGNSGNTIYF. As DNA, the CDR3 is TGTGCGATGGACGGAGGGAACTCTGGAAACACCATATATTTT.

This chain joins TRBV5-1 and TRBJ1-4, with D unclear. Trimming pared 2 bases from V and 0 bases from J, leaving 14 bases between. Germline V lookup: CDR1 SGHRS, CDR2 YFSETQ. This CDR3 contains 17 residues. This CDR3 is CASSFSADGTTNEKLFF. DNA of the CDR3: TGCGCCAGCAGCTTTTCCGCGGACGGGACAACTAATGAAAAACTGTTTTTT.

The chain joins TRBV7-2 to TRBJ2-1; 12 bases fit TRBD2. V gave up 3 bases and J gave up 2 bases; unmatched junction bases: 8. Germline-derived CDR1 and CDR2 are SGHTA and FQGNSA. This CDR3 comprises 18 residues. CDR3 residues: CASSFLGLAGNTYNEQFF. CDR3 nucleotide sequence: TGTGCCAGCAGCTTCTTAGGACTAGCGGGAAATACCTACAATGAGCAGTTCTTC.

The chain is built from TRBV7-2 and TRBJ2-3; 10 bases are shared with TRBD2. The CDR3 contains 17 residues. Losses at the gene ends were 5 bases for V and 5 bases for J; bases not matched to a gene: 13. Per germline, CDR1 SGHTA and CDR2 FQGNSA. CDR3 loop: CASSQRQREGRIDTQYF. The CDR3 nucleotides are TGTGCCAGCAGCCAAAGGCAGCGGGAGGGCCGGATAGATACGCAGTATTTT.

DNA of the CDR3: TGTGCCAGCTTACTTGACAGTGGTGAAGCTTTCTTT. It yields the protein CASLLDSGEAFF. The chain is built from TRBV18 and TRBJ1-1, with D perhaps TRBD1 (5 bases). Germline CDR1 is KGHSH and CDR2 is LQKENI. Trimming pared 7 bases from V and 7 bases from J, leaving 13 bases between. This CDR3 region has 12 residues.

The chain joins TRBV3-1 (or the pseudogene TRBV3-2) to TRBJ2-2, with D unclear. CDR1 and CDR2 from the germline V gene are LGHDT and YNNKEL (reference sequence). The V end was cut by 3 bases, the J end by 0 bases, with 5 bases between. The CDR3 totals 14 residues. The CDR3 DNA reads TGTGCCAGCAGCCACCTCGCGAACACCGGGGAGCTGTTTTTT. It translates to CASSHLANTGELFF.

The rearrangement joins TRBV5-1 to TRBJ2-3, with D tentatively TRBD2 (5 bases). Germline V gene lookup returns CDR1 SGHRS and CDR2 YFSETQ. The germline V and J ends were trimmed by 6 bases and 0 bases, with 8 bases remaining between them. The CDR3 has 13 amino acids. CDR3 DNA: TGCGCCAGCAAAGCGGTGAGCACAGATACGCAGTATTTT. This sequence encodes CASKAVSTDTQYF.

V usage is TRBV5-1 and J usage is TRBJ2-1, with 7 bases aligning to TRBD1. Trimming took 4 bases from V and 7 from J; bases not matched to a gene: 17. There are 17 residues in the CDR3. From germline, CDR1 is SGHRS and CDR2 YFSETQ. CDR3 loop: CASSQDRGTGVENEQFF. DNA of the CDR3: TGCGCCAGCAGCCAGGATCGGGGTACAGGGGTAGAGAATGAGCAGTTCTTC.

This clone appeared once. The DNA of the CDR3 is TGTGCCAGCAGTTCGGACAGGGGGACATACGAGCAGTACTTC. Translated, it gives CASSSDRGTYEQYF. This chain connects TRBV27 to TRBJ2-7, with 10 nucleotides matching TRBD1. V was clipped by 4 bases and J by 4 bases; unmatched bases: 4. CDR3 length: 14 amino acids. Per the germline V gene, CDR1 is MNHEY and CDR2 is SMNVEV (reference sequence).

This sequence joins TRBV9 and TRBJ1-2; 7 bases line up with TRBD1. In germline, CDR1 is SGDLS, CDR2 YYNGEE. J gave up 8 bases and V 1 base, and 5 bases lay outside the gene matches. This CDR3 contains 13 residues. The CDR3 sequence: CASSVSGGYGYTF. The DNA of the CDR3 is TGTGCCAGCAGCGTATCAGGGGGTTACGGCTACACCTTC.

This chain connects TRBV7-2 to TRBJ1-1, with 7 positions matching TRBD1. Germline lookup yields CDR1 SGHTA and CDR2 FQGNSA. Trimming removed 3 bases from V and 3 bases from J; junction bases left unmatched: 16. This CDR3 spans 18 amino acids. The CDR3 nucleotides are TGTGCCAGCAGCTTCCAGCCTGGGTGGAGGGGGCATGACACTGAAGCTTTCTTT. Protein product: CASSFQPGWRGHDTEAFF.

The V gene is TRBV9, the J gene TRBJ2-1; 7 bases are a match to TRBD2. J gave up 4 bases and V 0 bases, and 7 bases lay outside the gene matches. This CDR3 spans 16 amino acids. Per the germline V gene, CDR1 is SGDLS and CDR2 is YYNGEE. The CDR3 nucleotides are TGTGCCAGCAGCGTAGGCGGCGGGAGTTTGTACAATGAGCAGTTCTTC. Translating it yields CASSVGGGSLYNEQFF.